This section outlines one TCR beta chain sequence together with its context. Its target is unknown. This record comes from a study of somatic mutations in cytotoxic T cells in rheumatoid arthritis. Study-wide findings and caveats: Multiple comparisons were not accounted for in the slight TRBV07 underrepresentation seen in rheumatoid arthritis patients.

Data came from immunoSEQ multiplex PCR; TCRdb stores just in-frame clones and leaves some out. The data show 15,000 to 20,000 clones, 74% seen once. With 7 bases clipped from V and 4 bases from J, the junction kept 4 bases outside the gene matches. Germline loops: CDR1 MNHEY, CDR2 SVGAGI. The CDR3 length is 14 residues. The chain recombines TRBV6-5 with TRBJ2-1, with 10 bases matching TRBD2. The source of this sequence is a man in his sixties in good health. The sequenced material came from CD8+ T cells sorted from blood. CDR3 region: CASTPSGSYNEQFF. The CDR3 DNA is TGTGCCAGCACCCCTAGCGGGAGTTACAATGAGCAGTTCTTC.